The following is a T cell receptor beta chain sequence with its context. Its antigen remains unidentified. Method: immunoSEQ multiplex PCR; TCRdb's copy keeps in-frame clones and lacks some. Seen here are about 150,000 clones, about nine tenths observed once, and the top ten hold roughly 2.9%. Per the germline V gene, CDR1 is SGDLS and CDR2 is YYNGEE. Trimming took 2 bases from V and 2 from J, leaving 20 bases between them. This CDR3 has 17 amino acids. This specimen comes from a study of T cell responses to AZD1222 COVID-19 vaccine. The study's findings and limits: Repertoires were sampled only after the peak T cell response.

The chain links TRBV9 to TRBJ2-7, with D possibly being TRBD1 (6 bases). The input for sequencing was peripheral blood, taken on day 0 of AZD1222 vaccination. The sequence was obtained from an adult in good health. The CDR3 sequence: CASSVGASGWDTYEQYF. The CDR3 DNA sequence: TGTGCCAGCAGCGTGGGGGCCTCGGGCTGGGACACCTACGAGCAGTACTTC.